This T cell receptor (beta chain) was sequenced for a study of spatial heterogeneity in lung cancer. Study-level background: The follow-up PBMC samples were sequenced whenever they were available. The median time to follow-up was around 24 months after resection.

Germline V lookup: CDR1 SGHDT, CDR2 YYEEEE. CDR3 length equals 14 residues. The germline V and J ends were trimmed by 1 base and 3 bases, with 11 bases remaining between them. Specified time point: blood at routine non-recurrence follow-up after resection. Unsorted whole RNA from tumor, nontumor lung or frozen PBMC underwent sequencing. A unique molecular identifier was carried by every single TCR cDNA molecule. TCRdb passed the 5' RACE reads through MiXCR, listing each CDR3 protein once. The table lists roughly 120,000 distinct CDR3 sequences, about 12% of them singletons. The TCR comes from a male donor with early-stage non-small cell lung cancer. This chain connects TRBV5-6 to TRBJ2-7; D possibly corresponds to TRBD2 (5 bases). The specimen was PBMCs, collected at follow-up. Written as DNA, the CDR3 is TGTGCCAGCAGCTTGCTAGCCGGGTACTACGAGCAGTACTTC. Protein product: CASSLLAGYYEQYF.